This note documents a single T cell receptor (beta chain) sequence. Method: immunoSEQ multiplex PCR; TCRdb's copy keeps in-frame clones and lacks some. Altogether around 76,000 clones are present, approximately 77% being singletons, with the ten largest covering roughly 0.83%. This entry is derived from a study of blood T cell repertoires in COVID-19. Study summary: PBMCs, B-cell-depleted T cells, or T cells were the source of the cDNA or gDNA that made up the material.

Trimming stripped 1 base from V and 8 bases from J, with 17 bases between. This CDR3 is 15 amino acids long. CDR1 and CDR2 from the germline V gene are SGHTA and FQGNSA. What was sequenced was peripheral blood. This sequence originates from a woman aged 70-85 years with acute or convalescent COVID-19. The V and J genes are TRBV7-2 and TRBJ1-2, with D tentatively TRBD1 (6 bases). The CDR3 DNA sequence: TGTGCCAGCAGCTTAGAGGCGCAGGGGATTAGCGGCTACACCTTC. Amino acids: CASSLEAQGISGYTF.